This passage covers 10 T cell receptor beta chains from one sample sequenced in a study of HIV-infected patients and healthy controls. cDNA was made from about 510 ng RNA using alpha and beta constant primers. Separate chain-specific third strand synthesis with multiplexing indices produced the alpha and beta libraries. TCRdb called the 5' RACE reads again in MiXCR, with one record for every CDR3 protein. The table includes roughly 7,700 distinct CDR3 sequences, 5% to 6.5% detected once. All unsorted peripheral T cells were captured because whole blood was used without fractionation. Material: blood, obtained before antiretroviral therapy. The receptors stem from an adult with HIV infection.

This clonotype is medium-sized by share. The V and J genes are TRBV5-1 and TRBJ2-3; 13 bases align to TRBD2. V was clipped by 5 bases and J by 5 bases; unmatched bases: 14. Germline V lookup: CDR1 SGHRS, CDR2 YFSETQ. CDR3 length: 18 residues. CDR3 in DNA: TGCGCCAGCAGTCTTCCGACTAGCGGGGGGTACGTGGGAGATACGCAGTATTTT. Translation gives CASSLPTSGGYVGDTQYF.

By sample share, this clonotype is medium-sized. The J gene is TRBJ1-1, the V gene TRBV4-2; D is ambiguous. The germline gives CDR1 LGHNA, CDR2 YNFKEQ. There are 12 residues in the CDR3. Trimming took off 1 base at V and 5 bases at J, with 5 bases between the two ends. CDR3 bases: TGTGCCAGCAGCCAAGTTGGAACTGAAGCTTTCTTT. Amino acids: CASSQVGTEAFF.

The rearrangement joins TRBV7-6 to TRBJ2-2; perhaps TRBD2 as D (7 bases). CDR1 and CDR2 from the germline V gene are SGHVS and FNYEAQ. The CDR3 spans 18 residues. Trimming stripped 2 bases from V and 5 bases from J, with 21 bases between. CDR3 region: CASSLSLRGGRWTGELFF. The CDR3 DNA is TGTGCCAGCAGCTTATCGTTAAGGGGGGGCCGGTGGACCGGGGAGCTGTTTTTT.

In its sample, this clonotype ranks as medium-sized. The chain is built from TRBV19 and TRBJ1-1; no firm D call. Trimming took off 4 bases at V and 6 bases at J, with 18 bases between the two ends. The germline CDR1 and CDR2 sequences are LNHDA and SQIVND (reference sequence). This CDR3 spans 15 amino acids. Written as DNA, the CDR3 is TGTGCCAGTAGTACTCCCGGCGGGGTTTACGCTGAAGCTTTCTTT. This codes for CASSTPGGVYAEAFF.

Within the sample, this clonotype is medium-sized. V and J are TRBV7-2 and TRBJ2-1, with 10 positions matching TRBD1. The CDR3 loop spans 17 amino acids. Germline lookup yields CDR1 SGHTA and CDR2 FQGNSA. V was clipped by 5 bases and J by 7 bases; unmatched bases: 14. The CDR3 DNA reads TGTGCCAGCAGCCAACGGGACAGGGGTTTGTTGGGGAATGAGCAGTTCTTC. Translating gives CASSQRDRGLLGNEQFF. Full variable domain (rest looked up from reference TRBV7-2 and TRBJ2-1): GAGVSQSPSNKVTEKGKDVELRCDPISGHTALYWYRQSLGQGLEFLIYFQGNSAPDKSGLPSDRFSAERTGGSVSTLTIQRTQQEDSAVYLCASSQRDRGLLGNEQFFGPGTRLTVL.

This clonotype was seen at least ten times. The chain couples TRBV6-4 to TRBJ1-1; D not certain. The CDR3 is 14 residues long. Germline CDR1 is MRHNA and CDR2 is SNTAGT. Trimming pared 0 bases from V and 4 bases from J, leaving 9 bases between. CDR3 region: CASSDSGFSTEAFF. CDR3 DNA sequence: TGTGCCAGCAGTGACTCAGGGTTTAGCACTGAAGCTTTCTTT.

J is TRBJ2-3 and V is TRBV28, with 7 bases aligning to TRBD1. V was pared by 5 bases and J by 0 bases, with 8 bases of the junction left unmatched. This CDR3 has 16 amino acids. From germline, CDR1 is MDHEN and CDR2 SYDVKM. The CDR3 DNA follows: TGTGCCAGCAGTCCCCGGACAGGAAGGAGCACAGATACGCAGTATTTT. Protein: CASSPRTGRSTDTQYF.

In its sample, this clonotype was seen many times. The chain employs TRBV7-9 and TRBJ2-1; D is unclear. Germline V gene sequence: CDR1 SEHNR, CDR2 FQNEAQ (reference sequence). The V gene lost 3 bases and the J gene lost 8 bases, with 5 bases spanning the gap. The CDR3 has 11 residues. The CDR3 loop is CASSLIHEQFF. The CDR3, as DNA: TGTGCCAGCAGCTTGATCCATGAGCAGTTCTTC. The full variable domain, with the rest looked up from reference TRBV7-9 and TRBJ2-1, is DTGVSQNPRHKITKRGQNVTFRCDPISEHNRLYWYRQTLGQGPEFLTYFQNEAQLEKSRLLSDRFSAERPKGSFSTLEIQRTEQGDSAMYLCASSLIHEQFFGPGTRLTVL.

This clonotype was counted ten times or more. The rearrangement uses TRBV19 and TRBJ1-5, with D possibly TRBD1 on 5 matching bases. There are 15 residues in the CDR3. The germline gives CDR1 LNHDA, CDR2 SQIVND (reference sequence). Trimming pared 8 bases from V and 2 bases from J, leaving 16 bases between. This CDR3 reads CASLEARGGNQPQHF. The CDR3 DNA sequence: TGTGCCAGTTTAGAGGCGAGGGGTGGCAATCAGCCCCAGCATTTT. The entire variable domain, with the rest obtained from reference TRBV19 and TRBJ1-5, is as follows: DGGITQSPKYLFRKEGQNVTLSCEQNLNHDAMYWYRQDPGQGLRLIYYSQIVNDFQKGDIAEGYSVSREKKESFPLTVTSAQKNPTAFYLCASLEARGGNQPQHFGDGTRLSIL.

This clonotype was detected many times. The V and J genes are TRBV20-1 and TRBJ2-1; tentative D call: TRBD2 (6 bases). CDR3 length: 14 residues. Per germline, CDR1 DFQATT and CDR2 SNEGSKA (reference sequence). The germline V and J ends were trimmed by 6 bases and 4 bases, with 16 bases remaining between them. The CDR3 loop reads CSAPGLGGYNEQFF. The CDR3 nucleotides read TGCAGTGCCCCGGGGTTGGGGGGTTACAATGAGCAGTTCTTC.